The clone carrying this T cell receptor (beta chain) appeared once. What it binds is unknown. This specimen comes from a study of T cell responses to AZD1222 COVID-19 vaccine. Germline CDR1 is SGDLS and CDR2 is YYNGEE. V lost 4 bases to trimming and J lost 4 bases; unmatched junction nucleotides: 14. CDR3 size: 17 residues. Sequenced by immunoSEQ multiplex PCR; TCRdb stores in-frame clones only, minus some. The sample lists around 110,000 clones, roughly 88% occurring once. Notes on the study in general: Spike-spanning, vaccine-associated CD4 TCRs were dominant at 160-218 and 743-854. Only 6 or 7 people who got AZD1222 tested seropositive at baseline. A mostly white British donor set with more females was recruited, and clonal diversity was possibly underestimated. Epitopes outside B.1.351 and B.1.1.7 mutated regions reportedly drew nearly half of spike TCRs.

The gene calls are TRBV9 and TRBJ2-5; 9 bases fit TRBD2. This clonotype was sampled from an adult in good health. Sequences were derived from peripheral blood, sampled on day 0 of AZD1222 vaccination. DNA of the CDR3: TGTGCCAGCAGCTCAAGGGGGCTAGCGGGATGGGGAGAGACCCAGTACTTC. Its protein is CASSSRGLAGWGETQYF.